These 32 T cell receptor beta chains came from one sample sequenced in a study of Ad26.COV2.S vaccination and SARS-CoV-2 variants. Profiled with immunoSEQ multiplex PCR; TCRdb holds only in-frame clones, not every one. This sample has hundreds of thousands of clones, with 90% found just once. Treatment noted: around 19 received Ad26.COV2.S at low or high dose, single or two shots; five or six received placebo; per-sample allocation not given. Sampling happened 63 days after the first vaccine or placebo injection. The sample here was peripheral blood, taken in a trial of Ad26.COV2.S vaccine versus placebo. These receptors were collected from a person between 18 and 60 years old who received the Ad26.COV2.S COVID-19 vaccine or a placebo.

The chain joins TRBV19 to TRBJ1-2; perhaps TRBD1 as D (5 bases). V shed 3 bases and J shed 0 bases, with 14 bases lying between them. Germline CDR1 and CDR2: LNHDA and SQIVND (reference sequence). CDR3 length equals 16 residues. The CDR3 loop is CASSIGQGTANYGYTF. The CDR3 region has the DNA TGTGCCAGTAGTATCGGGCAGGGTACGGCTAACTATGGCTACACCTTC.

The chain couples TRBV3-1 (or the pseudogene TRBV3-2) to TRBJ1-3; TRBD1 might be the D (5 bases). The CDR3 is made up of 15 amino acids. Per germline, CDR1 LGHDT and CDR2 YNNKEL (reference sequence). Trimming shortened V by 0 bases and J by 4 bases, and 10 bases separated the two germline ends. CDR3 in DNA: TGTGCCAGCAGCCAAGATGGGGGTTCGGGAAACACCATATATTTT. It specifies CASSQDGGSGNTIYF.

The chain joins TRBV11-3 to TRBJ2-1; the D is unclear. CDR1 is SGHNT, CDR2 YENEEA, per germline. V was trimmed by 5 bases and J by 5 bases, leaving 10 bases between them. The CDR3 runs to 13 residues. CDR3 nucleotides: TGTGCCAGCAGCCCCCTGGGTGACAATGAGCAGTTCTTC. This encodes CASSPLGDNEQFF.

The chain carries TRBV5-1 and TRBJ1-2; TRBD1 agrees at 12 bases. This CDR3 comprises 15 residues. V shed 4 bases and J 4 bases; nucleotides not matched to a gene: 5. The germline V gene has CDR1 SGHRS and CDR2 YFSETQ. The CDR3 spells CASSLPGQGAYGYTF. CDR3 coding DNA: TGCGCCAGCAGCCTTCCGGGACAGGGGGCCTATGGCTACACCTTC.

The chain is built from TRBV7-9 and TRBJ2-1; TRBD2 aligns across 7 bases. This CDR3 contains 14 residues. The V gene's germline CDR1 is SEHNR and CDR2 FQNEAQ (reference sequence). The V segment lost 4 bases and the J segment 8 bases; nucleotides outside the gene matches: 8. The CDR3 DNA reads as TGTGCCAGCAGCTCAGGGCGGGAGCGGTATGAGCAGTTCTTC. Amino acids: CASSSGRERYEQFF.

The J gene is TRBJ2-7, the V gene TRBV5-6; D may be TRBD1 or TRBD2 (5 bases each). The germline V gene encodes CDR1 SGHDT and CDR2 YYEEEE. Trimming shortened V by 0 bases and J by 2 bases, and 9 bases separated the two germline ends. The CDR3 extends over 14 amino acids. The chain's CDR3 is CASSLVWDPYEQYF. DNA of the CDR3: TGTGCCAGCAGCTTGGTATGGGACCCCTACGAGCAGTACTTC.

This chain joins TRBV11-2 and TRBJ2-7; D possibly uses TRBD1 or TRBD2 (7 bases each). This CDR3 spans 16 amino acids. Germline V gene data show CDR1 as SGHAT and CDR2 as FQNNGV. V gave up 4 bases and J gave up 3 bases, with 19 bases separating them. This chain's CDR3 is CASSSGGRGGSYEQYF. CDR3 DNA: TGTGCCAGCAGCTCAGGGGGACGCGGCGGGAGCTACGAGCAGTACTTC.

The chain links TRBV18 to TRBJ2-3, with 9 nucleotides matching TRBD1. The CDR3 loop spans 15 amino acids. Germline V CDR1 and CDR2: KGHSH, LQKENI. Trimming removed 5 bases from V and 9 bases from J; junction bases left unmatched: 12. The CDR3 DNA reads as TGTGCCAGCTCAACCAAAGGGACAGGGTCTGGGACGCAGTATTTT. Translated: CASSTKGTGSGTQYF.

In this sample, this clone turned up once. The genes are TRBV28 and TRBJ1-5; the D is unclear. V lost 3 bases and J lost 0, with 6 bases in between. The CDR3 covers 14 residues. Germline V gene data show CDR1 as MDHEN and CDR2 as SYDVKM. The chain's CDR3 is CASSFSSSNQPQHF. In DNA form, the CDR3 reads TGTGCCAGCAGTTTCTCCTCTAGCAATCAGCCCCAGCATTTT.

The V call is TRBV28, the J call TRBJ1-4; 10 bases map to TRBD1. Germline values: CDR1 MDHEN, CDR2 SYDVKM. The CDR3 is made up of 13 amino acids. Trimming removed 7 bases from V and 8 bases from J; junction bases left unmatched: 4. Here the CDR3 reads CASMGTGVEKLFF. As DNA, the CDR3 is TGTGCCAGCATGGGGACAGGGGTAGAAAAACTGTTTTTT.

CDR3 nucleotides: TGTGCCAGCAGTTATAAGATGAACACTGAAGCTTTCTTT. Residues: CASSYKMNTEAFF. The chain employs TRBV6-2 or TRBV6-3 and TRBJ1-1; D is unclear. There are 13 residues in the CDR3. Germline CDR1 MNHEY, CDR2 SVGEGT. Trimming stripped 3 bases from V and 0 bases from J, with 5 bases between.

The chain has TRBV4-1 and TRBJ2-1; 9 nucleotides agree with TRBD2. V lost 3 bases, J lost 4 bases, and 7 bases stayed unmatched. The CDR3 covers 16 residues. Germline-derived CDR1 and CDR2 are MGHRA and YSYEKL. The CDR3 region is CASSQIAGALYNEQFF. The CDR3 bases are TGCGCCAGCAGCCAGATAGCGGGGGCCCTTTACAATGAGCAGTTCTTC.

The chain recombines TRBV2 with TRBJ2-1, with 14 bases that match TRBD2. This CDR3 has 22 residues. CDR1 SNHLY and CDR2 FYNNEI come from the germline V gene. The V and J ends lost 5 bases and 0 bases, in that order; junction bases with no gene match: 18. DNA of the CDR3: TGTGCCAGCAGTAGTGAACGATCCGGGACTAGCGGGAGCCAGAGCTCCTACAATGAGCAGTTCTTC. Its translation is CASSSERSGTSGSQSSYNEQFF.

This chain uses TRBV6-5 with TRBJ1-3, with D perhaps TRBD1 (5 bases). CDR3 length equals 15 residues. Between the trimmed V and J ends, which lost 2 bases and 3 bases, there was a span of 11 bases. Germline V CDR1 and CDR2: MNHEY, SVGAGI. DNA for the CDR3: TGTGCCAGCAGTTACGGTCCCAGGGATGGAAACACCATATATTTT. This codes for CASSYGPRDGNTIYF.

The chain uses TRBV19 and TRBJ2-5; 7 nucleotides align to TRBD2. The CDR3 contains 15 residues. The V segment lost 10 bases and the J segment 2 bases; nucleotides outside the gene matches: 13. The germline V gene encodes CDR1 LNHDA and CDR2 SQIVND (reference sequence). CDR3 region: CATAQGGRSQETQYF. In DNA, the CDR3 is TGTGCCACCGCGCAGGGCGGGAGATCGCAAGAGACCCAGTACTTC.

This sequence joins TRBV7-2 and TRBJ2-2; TRBD2 aligns across 10 bases. Germline CDR1 is SGHTA and CDR2 is FQGNSA. With 3 bases clipped from V and 3 bases from J, the junction kept 10 bases outside the gene matches. This CDR3 contains 18 residues. The CDR3 sequence: CASSLNALAGTYTGELFF. The CDR3 nucleotides read TGTGCCAGCAGCTTGAACGCACTAGCGGGGACTTACACCGGGGAGCTGTTTTTT.

The V gene is TRBV24-1, the J gene TRBJ2-1; D is unresolved. V dropped 9 bases and J dropped 1 base, with 12 bases sitting between them. The V gene's germline CDR1 is KGHDR and CDR2 SFDVKD. This CDR3 has 14 amino acids. The CDR3 DNA reads as TGTGCCACCGCAGGTGGCAGTTCCTACAATGAGCAGTTCTTC. It is translated as CATAGGSSYNEQFF.

The chain recombines TRBV4-3 with TRBJ2-2, with D perhaps given as TRBD1 or TRBD2 (5 bases each). The length of the CDR3 is 15 residues. Between the trimmed V and J ends, which lost 4 bases and 0 bases, there was a span of 9 bases. Germline CDR1 is LGHNA and CDR2 is YSLEER. The CDR3 protein is CASSPSRANTGELFF. As DNA, the CDR3 is TGCGCCAGCAGCCCTAGCAGGGCGAACACCGGGGAGCTGTTTTTT.

The chain employs TRBV3-1 (or the pseudogene TRBV3-2) and TRBJ1-5, with a weak D call TRBD1 (5 bases). Looked up from germline, CDR1 is LGHDT and CDR2 is YNNKEL (reference sequence). The CDR3 is made up of 18 amino acids. Trimming pared 0 bases from V and 4 bases from J, leaving 19 bases between. CDR3 sequence: CASSQDRLGVIENQPQHF. The CDR3 nucleotides read TGTGCCAGCAGCCAAGATAGGCTGGGGGTCATAGAAAATCAGCCCCAGCATTTT.

This sequence joins TRBV19 and TRBJ2-3; D not resolved. CDR3 size: 13 residues. Looked up from germline, CDR1 is LNHDA and CDR2 is SQIVND (reference sequence). The ends were cut back, 7 bases at V and 6 bases at J, with 14 bases in the middle. The CDR3, as DNA: TGTGCCAGTACCCTAATCCCCGGGGATACGCAGTATTTT. Protein: CASTLIPGDTQYF.

The V and J genes are TRBV5-4 and TRBJ1-1; the D gene is possibly TRBD1 (6 bases). The CDR3 has 18 residues. V was pared by 4 bases and J by 5 bases, with 27 bases between. Per germline, CDR1 SGHNT and CDR2 YYREEE (reference sequence). The CDR3 DNA follows: TGTGCCAGCAGCCCCGGGGGGGCAGGACTACTGGGTAGGACTGAAGCTTTCTTT. This gives the protein CASSPGGAGLLGRTEAFF.

The chain carries TRBV27 and TRBJ1-1; 7 positions match TRBD1. This CDR3 region has 14 residues. With 8 bases clipped from V and 1 base from J, the junction kept 7 bases outside the gene matches. Germline CDR1 is MNHEY and CDR2 is SMNVEV (reference sequence). In DNA, the CDR3 is TGTGCCAGCTCCACGGGACAGACGAACACTGAAGCTTTCTTT. This codes for CASSTGQTNTEAFF.

V is TRBV28 and J is TRBJ2-7; the match to TRBD1 covers 8 bases. The CDR3 runs 13 residues. Germline CDR1 reads MDHEN; CDR2 reads SYDVKM. V lost 5 bases and J lost 5; bases outside the gene matches: 5. The CDR3 here is CASSPGQAHEQYF. In DNA, the CDR3 is TGTGCCAGCAGTCCGGGACAGGCCCACGAGCAGTACTTC.

The genes are TRBV6-5 and TRBJ1-5, with D tentatively TRBD1 (6 bases). V was trimmed by 5 bases and J by 6 bases, leaving 11 bases between them. CDR1 is MNHEY and CDR2 is SVGAGI in the germline V gene. This CDR3 has 13 amino acids. Here the CDR3 DNA reads TGTGCCAGCAGTCAACAGGGTTTTCAGCCCCAGCATTTT. It codes for CASSQQGFQPQHF.

The chain employs TRBV29-1 and TRBJ2-1; TRBD2 matches at 9 bases. This CDR3 region has 15 residues. The V gene's germline CDR1 is SQVTM and CDR2 ANQGSEA. V gave up 4 bases and J gave up 0 bases; unmatched junction bases: 4. Written as DNA, the CDR3 is TGCAGCGTTGGCTTAGCGGGAGACTCCTACAATGAGCAGTTCTTC. This encodes CSVGLAGDSYNEQFF.

The chain joins TRBV28 to TRBJ1-2; the D is unclear. The V end was cut by 3 bases, the J end by 4 bases, with 6 bases between. Looked up from germline, CDR1 is MDHEN and CDR2 is SYDVKM. This CDR3 region has 12 residues. CDR3 protein: CASSFRSYGYTF. CDR3 bases: TGTGCCAGCAGTTTCCGAAGCTATGGCTACACCTTC.

J is TRBJ2-7 and V is TRBV25-1; D might be TRBD1 (6 bases). Germline V gene sequence: CDR1 MGHDK, CDR2 SYGVNS. The CDR3 is made up of 15 amino acids. The V and J ends lost 0 bases and 5 bases respectively, with 14 bases between them. The DNA for the CDR3 is TGTGCCAGCAGTGAATACGGACAGCGGACCGACGAGCAGTACTTC. Amino acid sequence: CASSEYGQRTDEQYF.

This chain joins TRBV30 and TRBJ1-2; D is unresolved. The CDR3 loop spans 13 amino acids. V was cut by 0 bases and J by 3 bases, with 8 bases left in between. Per germline, CDR1 GTSNPN and CDR2 SVGIG (reference sequence). The CDR3 region is CAWSVLAYYGYTF. The CDR3 DNA is TGTGCCTGGAGTGTCCTGGCCTACTATGGCTACACCTTC.

This clone was detected only a few times. The V gene is TRBV9, the J gene TRBJ2-2; D is possibly TRBD1 (6 bases). There are 16 residues in the CDR3. Germline-derived CDR1 and CDR2 are SGDLS and YYNGEE. V gave up 3 bases and J gave up 1 base, with 13 bases separating them. CDR3 coding DNA: TGTGCCAGCAGCGCTCCGGGACAACTGAACACCGGGGAGCTGTTTTTT. Translation: CASSAPGQLNTGELFF. The full variable domain, with the rest looked up from reference TRBV9 and TRBJ2-2, is DSGVTQTPKHLITATGQRVTLRCSPRSGDLSVYWYQQSLDQGLQFLIQYYNGEERAKGNILERFSAQQFPDLHSELNLSSLELGDSALYFCASSAPGQLNTGELFFGEGSRLTVL.

The chain combines TRBV12-3 or TRBV12-4 with TRBJ1-4; D is ambiguous. The CDR3 totals 11 residues. The V end was cut by 3 bases, the J end by 7 bases, with 3 bases between. The CDR3 is CASSLGEKLFF. DNA for the CDR3: TGTGCCAGCAGTTTGGGTGAAAAACTGTTTTTT.

The chain is built from TRBV11-2 and TRBJ2-1; 10 bases are a match to TRBD2. The germline gives CDR1 SGHAT, CDR2 FQNNGV. CDR3 length equals 16 residues. J gave up 0 bases and V 5 bases, and 4 bases lay outside the gene matches. The CDR3 nucleotides are TGTGCCAGCAGCAGGACTAGCGGTAGCTCCTACAATGAGCAGTTCTTC. This translates into CASSRTSGSSYNEQFF.

The gene calls are TRBV29-1 and TRBJ2-2; D uncertain. In germline, CDR1 is SQVTM, CDR2 ANQGSEA. Trimming pared 6 bases from V and 6 bases from J, leaving 14 bases between. The CDR3 is 13 amino acids. CDR3 loop: CSVLGLDAGELFF. Here the CDR3 DNA reads TGCAGCGTCTTGGGCCTCGACGCCGGGGAGCTGTTTTTT.